The subject of this entry is one T cell receptor (beta chain). The antigen is unknown. This sample is drawn from a study of T cell repertoires in cytomegalovirus infection. On the study more broadly: Recently identified HLA-C-restricted CMV epitopes were among the peptides used. From public TCR beta signatures came an indication of both CMV infection and matching HLA type.

TCRdb reanalysed the reads using MiXCR and keeps one entry per CDR3 protein. The sample holds 650,000 to 900,000 distinct CDR3 sequences; roughly 28% are singletons and the top ten take 10% to 15%. Notes on the study in general: The response measured ex vivo was dominated by TCR beta clonotypes (HLA-C-restricted and CMV-specific). Totalled public TCR beta family frequency picked out people who carried CMV plus the relevant HLA.

The sequence derives from a human donor in good health (CMV status not recorded). Some clones in this sample may be carry-over from other donors' samples. The input for sequencing was cultured CD8+ T cells from PBMCs, taken from culture after CMV antigen stimulation.

CDR3 region: CASSPLGPTQYF. The CDR3 nucleotides are TGTGCCAGCAGTCCCCTGGGTCCTACGCAGTATTTT. The chain uses TRBV6-8 and TRBJ2-3; unclear D gene. V lost 5 bases, J lost 8 bases, and 11 bases lay in between. Per germline, CDR1 MNHGY and CDR2 SAAAGT. The CDR3 length is 12 residues.